This T cell receptor beta chain was recovered during a study of blood T cell repertoires in COVID-19. On the study more broadly: Acute-phase and convalescent COVID-19 samples originated in the United States, Italy and Spain. The analysed material was cDNA or gDNA that came from T cells, B-cell-depleted T cells, or PBMCs.

The CDR3 consists of 15 residues. Trimming at V came to 8 bases and at J to 2 bases, leaving 8 bases not matched to a gene. Germline V gene data show CDR1 as MNHEY and CDR2 as SVGAGI. Authors' data handling: The authors estimated nucleated cell counts from reference gene primer amplification. The table came from immunoSEQ multiplex PCR; TCRdb's copy has only in-frame clones and leaves some out. Clone size and V and J calls were adopted from that table, with D and trimming inferred from the DNA. The sample includes about 80,000 clones, approximately 76% of them seen just once. Sequenced material: peripheral blood. The V gene is TRBV6-5, the J gene TRBJ1-1; TRBD1 aligns across 10 bases. The receptor's source is an older man with active or convalescent COVID-19. The CDR3 protein is CASAAVTGGNTEAFF. CDR3 coding DNA: TGTGCCAGCGCGGCGGTGACAGGGGGCAACACTGAAGCTTTCTTT.